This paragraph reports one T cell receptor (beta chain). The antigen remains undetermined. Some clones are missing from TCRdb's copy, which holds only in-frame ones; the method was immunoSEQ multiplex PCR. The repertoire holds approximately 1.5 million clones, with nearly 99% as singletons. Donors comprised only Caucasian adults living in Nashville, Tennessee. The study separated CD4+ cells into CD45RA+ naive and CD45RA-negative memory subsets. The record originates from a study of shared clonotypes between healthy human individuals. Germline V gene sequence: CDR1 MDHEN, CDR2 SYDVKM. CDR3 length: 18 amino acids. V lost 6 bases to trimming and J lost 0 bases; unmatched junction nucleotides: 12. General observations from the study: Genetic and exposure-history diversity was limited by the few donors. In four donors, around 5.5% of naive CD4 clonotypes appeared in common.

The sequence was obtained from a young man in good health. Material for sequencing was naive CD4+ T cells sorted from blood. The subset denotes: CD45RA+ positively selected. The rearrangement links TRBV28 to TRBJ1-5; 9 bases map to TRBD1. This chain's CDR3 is CASRPIWGTGFSNQPQHF. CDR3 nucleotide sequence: TGTGCCAGCAGACCCATCTGGGGGACAGGGTTTAGCAATCAGCCCCAGCATTTT. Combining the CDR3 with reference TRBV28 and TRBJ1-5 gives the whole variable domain DVKVTQSSRYLVKRTGEKVFLECVQDMDHENMFWYRQDPGLGLRLIYFSYDVKMKEKGDIPEGYSVSREKKERFSLILESASTNQTSMYLCASRPIWGTGFSNQPQHFGDGTRLSIL.